The 20 T cell receptor beta chains below come from one sample, sequenced in a study of beta chain features in type 1 diabetes. The sequenced template was cDNA made from the entire isolated RNA. Libraries were prepared by immunoSEQ multiplex PCR; TCRdb keeps only in-frame clonotypes and omits some of them. The sample has 95,000 to 150,000 clones; approximately 16% are singletons. Study findings and constraints: A moderate, significant TCRB CDR3 shortening appeared in type 1 diabetes across four CD4+ subsets.

Their antigen targets remain unknown. The specimen sequenced was central memory CD4+ T cells from blood. These receptors came from a man younger than 45 with type 1 diabetes.

This sequence joins TRBV2 and TRBJ2-1; D is ambiguous. The CDR3 contains 13 residues. V gave up 8 bases and J gave up 3 bases, with 11 bases separating them. Germline V CDR1 and CDR2: SNHLY, FYNNEI. CDR3 region: CASCRGDYNEQFF. In DNA form, the CDR3 reads TGTGCCAGCTGCCGCGGCGACTACAATGAGCAGTTCTTC.

This clone was seen ten or more times. The chain combines TRBV10-3 with TRBJ2-1; no reliable D call. This CDR3 comprises 14 residues. CDR1 is ENHRY, CDR2 SYGVKD, per germline. V was trimmed by 7 bases and J by 0 bases, leaving 10 bases between them. CDR3 in DNA: TGTGCCATCAAGGCCCGAAGCTCCTACAATGAGCAGTTCTTC. This encodes CAIKARSSYNEQFF.

This clone was seen at least ten times. The chain combines TRBV13 with TRBJ2-7; D call uncertain. The germline gives CDR1 PRHDT, CDR2 FYEKMQ (reference sequence). Trimming cost V 4 bases and J 0 bases, with 10 bases left between them. CDR3 length: 14 residues. CDR3 DNA sequence: TGTGCCAGCAGCTCCTCGACGGACTCCTACGAGCAGTACTTC. It encodes CASSSSTDSYEQYF.

This clone was seen more than once but under ten times. The V gene is TRBV30, the J gene TRBJ2-1; D gene unclear. The CDR3 runs to 14 residues. Trimming cost V 0 bases and J 9 bases, with 15 bases left between them. Germline lookup yields CDR1 GTSNPN and CDR2 SVGIG (reference sequence). The CDR3, as DNA: TGTGCCTGGAGTGTTCCCTGGATAGGCCCTGAGCAGTTCTTC. As protein: CAWSVPWIGPEQFF. Supplemented by reference TRBV30 and TRBJ2-1, the full variable domain reads SQTIHQWPATLVQPVGSPLSLECTVEGTSNPNLYWYRQAAGRGLQLLFYSVGIGQISSEVPQNLSASRPQDRQFILSSKKLLLSDSGFYLCAWSVPWIGPEQFFGPGTRLTVL.

A few counts support this clone. The chain recombines TRBV7-2 with TRBJ2-7; no firm D call. Germline lookup yields CDR1 SGHTA and CDR2 FQGNSA. V was clipped by 7 bases and J by 2 bases, with 15 bases between them. The CDR3 loop spans 14 amino acids. The DNA for the CDR3 is TGTGCCAGCACTGAGTCCTCTGCTACCTACGAGCAGTACTTC. It codes for CASTESSATYEQYF.

This clone was picked up a small number of times. The J gene is TRBJ2-6, the V gene TRBV9; maybe TRBD1 (5 bases). CDR3 size: 15 residues. The V end lost 3 bases, the J end lost 1 base, and 8 bases lay between the germline ends. The germline gives CDR1 SGDLS, CDR2 YYNGEE. This chain's CDR3 is CASSAQVSGANVLTF. DNA for the CDR3: TGTGCCAGCAGCGCACAGGTTTCTGGGGCCAACGTCCTGACTTTC.

This clone was seen only a few times. This CDR3 is also generated by other DNA sequences in the sample. The V and J genes are TRBV7-9 and TRBJ2-5; 7 positions agree with TRBD1. The CDR3 consists of 14 residues. The V and J ends lost 3 bases and 2 bases, in that order; junction bases with no gene match: 3. CDR1 and CDR2 from the germline V gene are SEHNR and FQNEAQ (reference sequence). Here the CDR3 DNA reads TGTGCCAGCAGCTTGGGGACAGCACAAGAGACCCAGTACTTC. The encoded protein is CASSLGTAQETQYF.

The chain is built from TRBV18 and TRBJ2-7; 11 bases are shared with TRBD1. The J segment lost 3 bases and the V segment lost 5 bases, leaving 9 bases of the junction unmatched. The CDR3 totals 16 residues. Germline V gene sequence: CDR1 KGHSH, CDR2 LQKENI. CDR3 sequence: CASSSTSGTGGYEQYF. For the CDR3, the DNA is TGTGCCAGCTCATCTACCTCCGGGACAGGGGGCTACGAGCAGTACTTC.

The chain uses TRBV28 and TRBJ2-1; 9 positions agree with TRBD1. The CDR3 is 12 amino acids. Germline values: CDR1 MDHEN, CDR2 SYDVKM. Losses at the gene ends were 4 bases for V and 14 bases for J; bases not matched to a gene: 6. This chain's CDR3 is CASSYRDRAEFF. The CDR3 nucleotides read TGTGCCAGCAGTTACCGGGACAGGGCGGAGTTCTTC.

Relative to its sample, this clone is medium-sized. The V and J genes are TRBV7-9 and TRBJ2-5; a possible D gene is TRBD2 (5 bases). The length of the CDR3 is 14 residues. Looked up from germline, CDR1 is SEHNR and CDR2 is FQNEAQ (reference sequence). Trimming took off 1 base at V and 1 base at J, with 7 bases between the two ends. The CDR3 DNA reads TGTGCCAGCAGCTTAGGCCTAGCCCAAGAGACCCAGTACTTC. Translating it yields CASSLGLAQETQYF.

The gene calls are TRBV7-9 and TRBJ2-6; D remains ambiguous. Germline loops: CDR1 SEHNR, CDR2 FQNEAQ (reference sequence). V was trimmed by 3 bases and J by 0 bases, leaving 6 bases between them. The CDR3 runs to 15 residues. CDR3 residues: CASSFWVSGANVLTF. In DNA, the CDR3 is TGTGCCAGCAGCTTTTGGGTCTCTGGGGCCAACGTCCTGACTTTC.

The J gene is TRBJ2-1, the V gene TRBV4-2; D is unresolved. This CDR3 is 15 amino acids long. Per the germline V gene, CDR1 is LGHNA and CDR2 is YNFKEQ. V shed 0 bases and J shed 9 bases, with 15 bases lying between them. Here the CDR3 reads CASSQESSYKGEQFF. The DNA for the CDR3 is TGTGCCAGCAGCCAAGAATCCTCATACAAGGGTGAGCAGTTCTTC.

This clone was recorded a few times. The chain joins TRBV29-1 to TRBJ1-2; weak D call: TRBD1 (6 bases). CDR1 is SQVTM, CDR2 ANQGSEA, per germline. The V end lost 8 bases, the J end lost 4 bases, and 14 bases lay between the germline ends. CDR3 length: 12 amino acids. CDR3 in amino acids: CSTSQGIYGYTF. The CDR3 nucleotides are TGCAGCACCTCACAGGGTATCTATGGCTACACCTTC.

The chain is built from TRBV2 and TRBJ1-1; D gene ambiguous. Germline CDR1 reads SNHLY; CDR2 reads FYNNEI. This CDR3 region has 13 residues. Trimming removed 3 bases at V and 5 bases at J, with 10 bases between. The CDR3 is CASSEARRTEAFF. The CDR3 nucleotides read TGTGCCAGCAGTGAGGCCCGCAGGACTGAAGCTTTCTTT.

The genes are TRBV28 and TRBJ2-1; a possible D gene is TRBD2 (6 bases). The V gene's germline CDR1 is MDHEN and CDR2 SYDVKM. The CDR3 spans 15 residues. V gave up 5 bases and J gave up 7 bases, with 18 bases separating them. For the CDR3, the DNA is TGTGCCAGCAGTCACGGGGCGGCGGGGAAGAATGAGCAGTTCTTC. Its translation: CASSHGAAGKNEQFF.

This clone was counted a few times. Other DNA variants within this sample encode the same CDR3. The chain uses TRBV9 and TRBJ2-6; D uncertain. Germline CDR1 SGDLS, CDR2 YYNGEE. Trimming shortened V by 0 bases and J by 4 bases, and 5 bases separated the two germline ends. This CDR3 contains 14 residues. This CDR3 reads CASSVVSGANVLTF. In DNA form, the CDR3 reads TGTGCCAGCAGCGTAGTATCCGGGGCCAACGTCCTGACTTTC. Looking up the rest from reference TRBV9 and TRBJ2-6 gives the full variable domain: DSGVTQTPKHLITATGQRVTLRCSPRSGDLSVYWYQQSLDQGLQFLIQYYNGEERAKGNILERFSAQQFPDLHSELNLSSLELGDSALYFCASSVVSGANVLTFGAGSRLTVL.

The chain carries TRBV9 and TRBJ2-3; D remains unclear. Trimming cost V 5 bases and J 2 bases, with 6 bases left between them. Germline values: CDR1 SGDLS, CDR2 YYNGEE. This CDR3 has 12 residues. CDR3 amino acids: CASSPHTDTQYF. The CDR3 nucleotides read TGTGCCAGCAGTCCTCACACAGATACGCAGTATTTT.

This clone has more than one count but fewer than ten. J is TRBJ1-4 and V is TRBV7-8, with TRBD1 as a possible D gene (6 bases). Trimming took off 6 bases at V and 8 bases at J, with 13 bases between the two ends. The CDR3 runs to 13 residues. Looked up from germline, CDR1 is SGHVS and CDR2 is FQNEAQ. CDR3 protein: CASSHRAGEKLFF. The DNA of the CDR3 is TGTGCCAGCAGTCACAGGGCTGGGGAAAAACTGTTTTTT.

This clone was observed a few times. J is TRBJ2-5 and V is TRBV7-2; TRBD1 matches 7 bases. This CDR3 comprises 14 residues. Germline V gene sequence: CDR1 SGHTA, CDR2 FQGNSA. The V gene end was trimmed by 6 bases and the J gene end by 9 bases; junction bases not matched to a gene: 13. The CDR3 DNA reads as TGTGCCAGCAGTCGCGAGGACAGGAAAGGTGCCCAGTACTTC. It codes for CASSREDRKGAQYF.

This clone was seen more than once but under ten times. The rearrangement uses TRBV30 and TRBJ1-4, with 8 bases lining up with TRBD1. CDR1 is GTSNPN, CDR2 SVGIG, per germline (reference sequence). V trimming: 4 bases; J trimming: 11 bases; junction bases outside the gene matches: 9. CDR3 length: 13 amino acids. In DNA, the CDR3 is TGTGCCTGGACCGTACAGGGGGGCGGGAAACTGTTTTTT. Protein product: CAWTVQGGGKLFF. The full variable domain, completed using reference TRBV30 and TRBJ1-4, is SQTIHQWPATLVQPVGSPLSLECTVEGTSNPNLYWYRQAAGRGLQLLFYSVGIGQISSEVPQNLSASRPQDRQFILSSKKLLLSDSGFYLCAWTVQGGGKLFFGSGTQLSVL.